The rows below give T cell receptor beta chains drawn from one sample of a study of neurological immune-mediated disorders. Each CDR3 protein is one row after TCRdb ran MiXCR on the 5' RACE reads. Among about 84,000 distinct CDR3 sequences, approximately 10% were seen once, and the ten largest hold 1.8%. The sample consisted of PBMCs. These receptors originate from a man aged 40-55 years in good health. CDR3s include the opening cysteine and the closing phenylalanine or tryptophan. D genes are given only for firm matches. Size values are once, few and many counts, or a class for expanded clones, and some rows have none.

J gene: TRBJ2-3; D gene: NA; CDR3 length: 12; clone size: many; V gene: TRBV15; CDR3 protein: CATSGYEDTQYF; CDR3 DNA: TGTGCCACCAGCGGGTATGAAGATACGCAGTATTTT
J gene: TRBJ1-2; D gene: NA; CDR3 length: 15; clone size: many; V gene: TRBV20-1; CDR3 protein: CSAPGGGNPNYGYTF; CDR3 DNA: TGCAGTGCTCCCGGTGGGGGCAACCCGAACTATGGCTACACCTTC
J gene: TRBJ1-2; D gene: NA; CDR3 length: 21; clone size: many; V gene: TRBV6-2/TRBV6-3; CDR3 protein: CASSGNRPTGFFFIADYGYTF; CDR3 DNA: TGTGCCAGCAGTGGGAACCGCCCCACAGGGTTCTTTTTCATAGCAGACTATGGCTACACCTTC
J gene: TRBJ2-4; D gene: NA; CDR3 length: 15; clone size: NA; V gene: TRBV20-1; CDR3 protein: CSARSPGVAKNIKYF; CDR3 DNA: TGCAGTGCTAGATCCCCAGGAGTAGCCAAAAACATTAAGTACTTC
J gene: TRBJ2-7; D gene: NA; CDR3 length: 14; clone size: many; V gene: TRBV5-1; CDR3 protein: CASSLAGTDYEQYF; CDR3 DNA: TGCGCCAGCAGCTTGGCCGGGACGGACTACGAGCAGTACTTC
J gene: TRBJ2-3; D gene: NA; CDR3 length: 14; clone size: many; V gene: TRBV5-1; CDR3 protein: CASSSDRGTDTQYF; CDR3 DNA: TGTGCCAGCAGCTCGGACCGCGGCACAGATACGCAGTATTTT
J gene: TRBJ2-1; D gene: TRBD2; CDR3 length: 16; clone size: many; V gene: TRBV5-5; CDR3 protein: CASSLARLAGENEQFF; CDR3 DNA: TGTGCCAGCAGCTTGGCTCGGCTAGCGGGAGAAAATGAGCAGTTCTTC
J gene: TRBJ2-2; D gene: NA; CDR3 length: 13; clone size: many; V gene: TRBV20-1; CDR3 protein: CSATRANTGELFF; CDR3 DNA: TGCAGTGCTACCAGGGCGAACACCGGGGAGCTGTTTTTT
J gene: TRBJ2-7; D gene: NA; CDR3 length: 13; clone size: NA; V gene: TRBV20-1; CDR3 protein: CSARAAATYEQYF; CDR3 DNA: TGCAGTGCTAGAGCTGCGGCTACCTACGAGCAGTACTTC
J gene: TRBJ1-2; D gene: NA; CDR3 length: 14; clone size: few; V gene: TRBV27; CDR3 protein: CASSLAGSNYGYTF; CDR3 DNA: TGTGCCAGCAGTTTAGCAGGGTCTAACTATGGCTACACCTTC
J gene: TRBJ1-1; D gene: NA; CDR3 length: 14; clone size: many; V gene: TRBV3-1; CDR3 protein: CASSHREANTEAFF; CDR3 DNA: TGTGCCAGCAGCCACCGGGAGGCGAACACTGAAGCTTTCTTT
J gene: TRBJ1-2; D gene: TRBD1; CDR3 length: 15; clone size: many; V gene: TRBV28; CDR3 protein: CASSSLGQGRGGYTF; CDR3 DNA: TGTGCCAGCAGTTCCCTCGGACAGGGAAGGGGTGGCTACACCTTC
J gene: TRBJ2-3; D gene: NA; CDR3 length: 13; clone size: many; V gene: TRBV5-1; CDR3 protein: CASSLEMTDTQYF; CDR3 DNA: TGCGCCAGCAGCTTGGAAATGACAGATACGCAGTATTTT
J gene: TRBJ2-2; D gene: NA; CDR3 length: 18; clone size: many; V gene: TRBV6-5; CDR3 protein: CASSYRILGGGSTGELFF; CDR3 DNA: TGTGCCAGCAGTTACCGCATCCTAGGCGGGGGCTCCACCGGGGAGCTGTTTTTT
J gene: TRBJ2-3; D gene: NA; CDR3 length: 15; clone size: many; V gene: TRBV12-3/TRBV12-4; CDR3 protein: CASSPSPTITDTQYF; CDR3 DNA: TGTGCCAGCAGTCCTTCCCCTACGATCACAGATACGCAGTATTTT
J gene: TRBJ1-1; D gene: NA; CDR3 length: 14; clone size: many; V gene: TRBV5-1; CDR3 protein: CASSAQSGGAEAFF; CDR3 DNA: TGCGCCAGCAGCGCACAGAGCGGAGGGGCTGAAGCTTTCTTT
J gene: TRBJ2-3; D gene: NA; CDR3 length: 11; clone size: many; V gene: TRBV6-5; CDR3 protein: CASSIGDTQYF; CDR3 DNA: TGTGCCAGCAGCATTGGAGATACGCAGTATTTT
J gene: TRBJ1-5; D gene: NA; CDR3 length: 15; clone size: many; V gene: TRBV20-1; CDR3 protein: CSAPRAQKGNQPQHF; CDR3 DNA: TGCAGTGCTCCCAGGGCGCAGAAGGGCAATCAGCCCCAGCATTTT
J gene: TRBJ2-2; D gene: NA; CDR3 length: 14; clone size: few; V gene: TRBV6-5; CDR3 protein: CASSGQIYTGELFF; CDR3 DNA: TGTGCCAGCAGCGGACAGATATACACCGGGGAGCTGTTTTTT
J gene: TRBJ2-6; D gene: NA; CDR3 length: 15; clone size: medium-sized; V gene: TRBV7-2; CDR3 protein: CASSLRSSGANVLTF; CDR3 DNA: TGTGCCAGCAGCTTAAGGTCCTCTGGGGCCAACGTCCTGACTTTC
J gene: TRBJ2-2; D gene: NA; CDR3 length: 17; clone size: many; V gene: TRBV9; CDR3 protein: CASSVKAGAENTGELFF; CDR3 DNA: TGTGCCAGCAGCGTCAAGGCGGGGGCCGAGAACACCGGGGAGCTGTTTTTT
J gene: TRBJ2-7; D gene: NA; CDR3 length: 12; clone size: NA; V gene: TRBV6-6; CDR3 protein: CASSSKTYEQYF; CDR3 DNA: TGTGCCAGCAGTTCCAAAACCTACGAGCAGTACTTC
J gene: TRBJ1-1; D gene: TRBD1; CDR3 length: 15; clone size: many; V gene: TRBV15; CDR3 protein: CATSRGTGGHTEAFF; CDR3 DNA: TGTGCCACCAGCAGAGGGACAGGCGGCCACACTGAAGCTTTCTTT
J gene: TRBJ2-1; D gene: TRBD2; CDR3 length: 18; clone size: NA; V gene: TRBV7-2; CDR3 protein: CASSLYPSLAGGKNEQFF; CDR3 DNA: TGTGCCAGCAGCTTGTACCCCAGTCTAGCGGGGGGGAAGAATGAGCAGTTCTTC
J gene: TRBJ2-7; D gene: NA; CDR3 length: 11; clone size: many; V gene: TRBV6-1; CDR3 protein: CASSEFGSPSF; CDR3 DNA: TGTGCCAGCAGTGAATTCGGTTCCCCCTCCTTC
J gene: TRBJ2-2; D gene: TRBD2; CDR3 length: 16; clone size: many; V gene: TRBV11-2; CDR3 protein: CASSPTSGSSSGELFF; CDR3 DNA: TGTGCCAGCAGCCCCACTAGCGGGAGTTCGAGCGGGGAGCTGTTTTTT
J gene: TRBJ2-5; D gene: NA; CDR3 length: 14; clone size: many; V gene: TRBV2; CDR3 protein: CASSVLALPGTQYF; CDR3 DNA: TGTGCCAGCAGTGTACTCGCACTCCCTGGGACCCAGTACTTC
J gene: TRBJ2-1; D gene: NA; CDR3 length: 14; clone size: many; V gene: TRBV12-3/TRBV12-4; CDR3 protein: CASSLTYSSYEQFF; CDR3 DNA: TGTGCCAGCAGTTTAACCTACTCTAGCTATGAGCAGTTCTTC
J gene: TRBJ2-7; D gene: NA; CDR3 length: 13; clone size: many; V gene: TRBV15; CDR3 protein: CATSRDFSYEQYF; CDR3 DNA: TGTGCCACCAGCAGAGACTTCTCCTACGAGCAGTACTTC
J gene: TRBJ2-7; D gene: NA; CDR3 length: 13; clone size: many; V gene: TRBV12-3/TRBV12-4; CDR3 protein: CASSFGGAGEQYF; CDR3 DNA: TGTGCCAGCAGTTTTGGGGGGGCAGGCGAGCAGTACTTC
J gene: TRBJ2-3; D gene: NA; CDR3 length: 15; clone size: many; V gene: TRBV9; CDR3 protein: CASSVVASSTDTQYF; CDR3 DNA: TGTGCCAGCAGCGTAGTGGCGTCGAGCACAGATACGCAGTATTTT
J gene: TRBJ2-1; D gene: NA; CDR3 length: 13; clone size: many; V gene: TRBV5-1; CDR3 protein: CASSEQGNNEQFF; CDR3 DNA: TGCGCCAGCAGCGAGCAGGGTAACAATGAGCAGTTCTTC
J gene: TRBJ2-7; D gene: TRBD1; CDR3 length: 15; clone size: many; V gene: TRBV5-1; CDR3 protein: CASSPWTGSSYEQYF; CDR3 DNA: TGCGCCAGCAGCCCTTGGACAGGGTCCTCCTACGAGCAGTACTTC
J gene: TRBJ1-4; D gene: TRBD1; CDR3 length: 14; clone size: many; V gene: TRBV28; CDR3 protein: CASKSGTGGEKLFF; CDR3 DNA: TGTGCCAGCAAGTCTGGGACAGGGGGAGAAAAACTGTTTTTT
J gene: TRBJ2-7; D gene: NA; CDR3 length: 13; clone size: many; V gene: TRBV20-1; CDR3 protein: CSAKGGLGYEQYF; CDR3 DNA: TGCAGTGCTAAGGGGGGGCTGGGCTACGAGCAGTACTTC
J gene: TRBJ2-3; D gene: NA; CDR3 length: 14; clone size: many; V gene: TRBV20-1; CDR3 protein: CSARLSWETDTQYF; CDR3 DNA: TGCAGTGCTAGGCTATCCTGGGAAACAGATACGCAGTATTTT
J gene: TRBJ2-1; D gene: TRBD1; CDR3 length: 14; clone size: many; V gene: TRBV20-1; CDR3 protein: CSAGEGGPYNEQFF; CDR3 DNA: TGCAGTGCCGGGGAAGGGGGCCCCTACAATGAGCAGTTCTTC
J gene: TRBJ1-5; D gene: NA; CDR3 length: 13; clone size: many; V gene: TRBV6-5; CDR3 protein: CASSYLPNQPQHF; CDR3 DNA: TGTGCCAGCAGTTACTTGCCGAATCAGCCCCAGCATTTT
J gene: TRBJ1-1; D gene: NA; CDR3 length: 13; clone size: many; V gene: TRBV9; CDR3 protein: CASSDNRATEAFF; CDR3 DNA: TGTGCCAGCAGCGATAACAGGGCAACCGAAGCTTTCTTT
J gene: TRBJ2-7; D gene: TRBD2; CDR3 length: 13; clone size: many; V gene: TRBV11-2; CDR3 protein: CASSQTLGGGPYF; CDR3 DNA: TGTGCCAGCAGCCAAACTCTCGGGGGGGGACCCTACTTC
J gene: TRBJ2-5; D gene: TRBD2; CDR3 length: 14; clone size: NA; V gene: TRBV2; CDR3 protein: CVIPSGGAGETPYF; CDR3 DNA: TGTGTCATCCCTAGCGGGGGGGCCGGGGAGACCCCGTACTTC
J gene: TRBJ2-1; D gene: NA; CDR3 length: 15; clone size: many; V gene: TRBV20-1; CDR3 protein: CSARSLTYSYNEQFF; CDR3 DNA: TGCAGTGCTAGAAGCCTCACCTATTCCTACAATGAGCAGTTCTTC
J gene: TRBJ2-5; D gene: NA; CDR3 length: 15; clone size: many; V gene: TRBV4-3; CDR3 protein: CASSQVSRPQATQYF; CDR3 DNA: TGCGCCAGCAGCCAAGTGTCGAGACCCCAGGCGACCCAGTACTTC
J gene: TRBJ1-6; D gene: NA; CDR3 length: 13; clone size: many; V gene: TRBV27; CDR3 protein: CASRRTENSPLHF; CDR3 DNA: TGTGCCAGCCGGAGGACAGAGAATTCGCCCCTCCACTTT
J gene: TRBJ1-3; D gene: NA; CDR3 length: 15; clone size: few; V gene: TRBV6-2/TRBV6-3; CDR3 protein: CASSRTTFSGNTIYF; CDR3 DNA: TGTGCCAGCAGCCGTACAACTTTCTCTGGAAACACCATATATTTT
J gene: TRBJ1-1; D gene: NA; CDR3 length: 12; clone size: many; V gene: TRBV6-1; CDR3 protein: CASKVGDTEAFF; CDR3 DNA: TGTGCCAGTAAAGTAGGGGACACTGAAGCTTTCTTT
J gene: TRBJ2-1; D gene: NA; CDR3 length: 15; clone size: many; V gene: TRBV5-1; CDR3 protein: CASTLRLAALNEQFF; CDR3 DNA: TGCGCCAGCACCCTTAGGCTAGCAGCGCTCAATGAGCAGTTCTTC
J gene: TRBJ2-2; D gene: NA; CDR3 length: 13; clone size: many; V gene: TRBV4-2; CDR3 protein: CASSPPGAGELFF; CDR3 DNA: TGTGCCAGCAGCCCTCCGGGGGCCGGGGAGCTGTTTTTT
J gene: TRBJ2-7; D gene: TRBD2; CDR3 length: 17; clone size: many; V gene: TRBV5-1; CDR3 protein: CASSLRLAEYSSYEQYF; CDR3 DNA: TGCGCCAGCAGCTTAAGACTAGCGGAATATAGCTCCTACGAGCAGTACTTC
J gene: TRBJ2-5; D gene: NA; CDR3 length: 13; clone size: NA; V gene: TRBV10-2; CDR3 protein: CATLPGLEETQYF; CDR3 DNA: TGCGCCACTCTCCCCGGACTCGAAGAGACCCAGTACTTC